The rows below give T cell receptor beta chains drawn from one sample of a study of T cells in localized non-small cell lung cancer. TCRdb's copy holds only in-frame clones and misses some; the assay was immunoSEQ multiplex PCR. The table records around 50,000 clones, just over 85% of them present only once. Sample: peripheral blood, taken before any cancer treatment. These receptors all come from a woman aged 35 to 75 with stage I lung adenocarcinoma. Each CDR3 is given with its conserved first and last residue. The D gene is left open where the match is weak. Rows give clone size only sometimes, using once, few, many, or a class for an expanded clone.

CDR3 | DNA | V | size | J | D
CATRGSGGGLPQHF | TGTGCCACCAGAGGGTCGGGGGGTGGACTCCCCCAGCATTTT | TRBV2 | NA | TRBJ1-5 | NA
CASSLGPGDQYF | TGTGCCAGCAGTTTAGGCCCAGGGGATCAGTACTTC | TRBV28 | NA | TRBJ2-4 | NA
CSVCRHTEAFF | TGCAGCGTTTGCAGACACACTGAAGCTTTCTTT | TRBV29-1 | NA | TRBJ1-1 | NA
CASSQDAGGGPQETQYF | TGTGCCAGCAGCCAAGATGCAGGCGGGGGCCCCCAAGAGACCCAGTACTTC | TRBV14 | NA | TRBJ2-5 | NA
CASSLDMVSYNEQFF | TGCGCCAGCAGCTTGGATATGGTCTCCTACAATGAGCAGTTCTTC | TRBV5-1 | NA | TRBJ2-1 | NA
CASSPDYRGYEQYF | TGTGCCAGCAGCCCGGACTATAGGGGCTACGAGCAGTACTTC | TRBV7-2 | few | TRBJ2-7 | NA
CASTVGTVNYGYTF | TGTGCCAGCACCGTGGGGACAGTCAACTATGGCTACACCTTC | TRBV28 | once | TRBJ1-2 | TRBD1
CASSLAPPGGATDTQYF | TGTGCCAGCAGCTTAGCCCCACCGGGGGGGGCCACAGATACGCAGTATTTT | TRBV11-1 | NA | TRBJ2-3 | TRBD2
CASSVDGGEETQYF | TGTGCCAGCAGCGTAGATGGAGGGGAAGAGACCCAGTACTTC | TRBV9 | NA | TRBJ2-5 | NA
CASSRGQVGYTF | TGTGCCAGCAGCCGGGGACAGGTGGGCTACACCTTC | TRBV6-6 | once | TRBJ1-2 | TRBD1
CASSEDRGRADQPQHF | TGTGCCAGCAGTGAGGACAGGGGCAGGGCAGATCAGCCCCAGCATTTT | TRBV2 | NA | TRBJ1-5 | TRBD1
CASSHEKTSGLTDTQYF | TGCGCCAGCAGCCATGAAAAGACTAGCGGACTCACAGATACGCAGTATTTT | TRBV4-1 | few | TRBJ2-3 | TRBD2
CASSQGLDRTINEQFF | TGTGCCAGCAGCCAAGGACTGGACCGGACGATTAATGAGCAGTTCTTC | TRBV14 | NA | TRBJ2-1 | NA
CASSDPGTGGDYGYTF | TGTGCCAGCAGCGACCCCGGGACAGGGGGAGACTATGGCTACACCTTC | TRBV9 | NA | TRBJ1-2 | TRBD1
CASSSDSYGYTF | TGTGCCAGCAGTTCCGACAGTTATGGCTACACCTTC | TRBV7-9 | few | TRBJ1-2 | NA
CASSPEVNTEAFF | TGTGCCAGCTCACCGGAAGTGAACACTGAAGCTTTCTTT | TRBV18 | NA | TRBJ1-1 | NA
CATSRTSGSYNEQFF | TGTGCCACCAGCAGGACTAGCGGCTCCTACAATGAGCAGTTCTTC | TRBV15 | NA | TRBJ2-1 | TRBD2
CASGTSGTGELFF | TGTGCCAGCGGGACTAGTGGGACCGGGGAGCTGTTTTTT | TRBV2 | NA | TRBJ2-2 | TRBD2
CASSTLTLNTEAFF | TGTGCCAGTAGCACTCTGACATTGAACACTGAAGCTTTCTTT | TRBV19 | NA | TRBJ1-1 | NA
CASSLAAGESTDTQYF | TGTGCCAGCAGCTTAGCAGCGGGGGAATCCACAGATACGCAGTATTTT | TRBV7-9 | NA | TRBJ2-3 | TRBD2
CASSVVPSSGGYNEQFF | TGTGCCAGCAGCGTAGTTCCGAGTAGCGGGGGGTACAATGAGCAGTTCTTC | TRBV9 | NA | TRBJ2-1 | TRBD2
CASGLPRGSGANVLTF | TGTGCTAGTGGCCTCCCGCGGGGATCTGGGGCCAACGTCCTGACTTTC | TRBV12-5 | NA | TRBJ2-6 | NA
CASSAEAGGPSHRLFF | TGTGCCAGCAGCGCCGAGGCGGGGGGACCGTCGCATAGACTGTTTTTT | TRBV9 | NA | TRBJ1-4 | NA
CASSQRDSDTDTQYF | TGTGCCAGCAGTCAAAGGGACAGCGACACAGATACGCAGTATTTT | TRBV28 | NA | TRBJ2-3 | TRBD1
CASSARGAPNTGELFF | TGTGCCAGCAGCGCCAGGGGGGCACCGAACACCGGGGAGCTGTTTTTT | TRBV9 | NA | TRBJ2-2 | NA
CASSLVGLAGDEQYF | TGTGCCAGCAGCTTAGTGGGACTAGCGGGGGACGAGCAGTACTTC | TRBV7-9 | NA | TRBJ2-7 | TRBD2
CASSGGVNTEAFF | TGTGCCAGCAGTGGGGGTGTGAACACTGAAGCTTTCTTT | TRBV6-1 | NA | TRBJ1-1 | NA
CASSSGGPSGANVLTF | TGTGCCAGCAGCTCTGGGGGGCCGTCCGGGGCCAACGTCCTGACTTTC | TRBV5-8 | NA | TRBJ2-6 | NA
CSAGSSGNTIYF | TGCAGCGCCGGCAGCTCTGGAAACACCATATATTTT | TRBV29-1 | once | TRBJ1-3 | NA
CASSLEAKLAPGEDNEQFF | TGTGCCAGCAGCTTGGAAGCCAAGCTCGCCCCCGGCGAAGACAATGAGCAGTTCTTC | TRBV5-6 | NA | TRBJ2-1 | NA